This paragraph reports one T cell receptor (beta chain). The CDR3 loop spans 12 amino acids. Germline CDR1 reads LNHNV; CDR2 reads YYDKDF (reference sequence). Following a re-call of the 5' RACE reads, TCRdb has one entry per CDR3 protein and lacks DNA. The sample has some 300,000 distinct CDR3 sequences. The record originates from a study of monozygotic twins with inflammatory bowel disease. Researchers collected about 2.5 ml of blood per donor. Sequences were obtained from blood. The sequence was obtained from a human donor with ulcerative colitis or Crohn's disease, or a healthy co-twin of an affected twin (not recorded which). The rearrangement links TRBV15 to TRBJ2-7. CDR3 residues: CATSSLGYEQYF.